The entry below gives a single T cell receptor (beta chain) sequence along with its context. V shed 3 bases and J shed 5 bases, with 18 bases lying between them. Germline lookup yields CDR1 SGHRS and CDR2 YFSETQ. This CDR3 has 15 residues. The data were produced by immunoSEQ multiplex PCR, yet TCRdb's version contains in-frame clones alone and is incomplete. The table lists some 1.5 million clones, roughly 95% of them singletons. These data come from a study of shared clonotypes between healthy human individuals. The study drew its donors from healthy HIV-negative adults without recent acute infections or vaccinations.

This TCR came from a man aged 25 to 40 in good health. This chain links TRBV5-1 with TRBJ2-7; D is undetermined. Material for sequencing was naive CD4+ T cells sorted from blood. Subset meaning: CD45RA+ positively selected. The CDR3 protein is CASSSAARSSHEQYF. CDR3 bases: TGCGCCAGCAGCTCGGCGGCAAGGAGTTCCCACGAGCAGTACTTC.